A single sample gave rise to the 21 T cell receptor beta chains below, sequenced in a study of Graves' ophthalmopathy and Graves' hyperthyroidism. Scientists amplified the TCR beta CDR3 regions from RNA transcripts. An initial RT-PCR round employing HTBI primers preceded a second-round multiplex PCR. TCRdb re-called the multiplex PCR reads with MiXCR, one entry per CDR3 protein. This sample has 400,000 to 500,000 distinct CDR3 sequences, with roughly 21% found just once. The sequenced sample was peripheral blood. These receptors all stem from a woman younger than 35 with stable Graves' hyperthyroidism.

Ten or more counts support this clonotype. The rearrangement uses TRBV2 and TRBJ1-1; D is possibly TRBD1 (6 bases). The ends were cut back, 6 bases at V and 10 bases at J, with 12 bases in the middle. Germline CDR1 reads SNHLY; CDR2 reads FYNNEI. This CDR3 is built from 11 residues. DNA of the CDR3: TGTGCCAGCAGGGGGGACAACAGAGCTTTCTTT. Encoded protein: CASRGDNRAFF. The variable domain in full, completed from reference TRBV2 and TRBJ1-1, reads EPEVTQTPSHQVTQMGQEVILRCVPISNHLYFYWYRQILGQKVEFLVSFYNNEISEKSEIFDDQFSVERPDGSNFTLKIRSTKLEDSAMYFCASRGDNRAFFGQGTRLTVV.

This clonotype was found many times. The V and J genes are TRBV6-2 or TRBV6-3 and TRBJ2-5; either TRBD1 or TRBD2 may supply D (6 bases each). The V gene's germline CDR1 is MNHEY and CDR2 SVGEGT. The CDR3 runs 14 residues. The V end was cut by 5 bases, the J end by 5 bases, with 15 bases between. The CDR3 sequence: CASSQQGGGETQYF. In DNA, the CDR3 is TGTGCCAGCAGTCAACAGGGAGGAGGGGAGACCCAGTACTTC.

The rearrangement joins TRBV6-1 to TRBJ2-4, with D perhaps being TRBD1 or TRBD2 (5 bases each). The CDR3 runs 17 residues. V shed 2 bases and J shed 4 bases, with 18 bases lying between them. Germline CDR1 MNHNS, CDR2 SASEGT. The CDR3 sequence: CASSEPWGKEAKNIQYF. The DNA of the CDR3 is TGTGCCAGCAGTGAACCTTGGGGGAAGGAGGCAAAAAACATTCAGTACTTC.

At least ten counts were recorded for this clonotype. This chain uses TRBV7-9 with TRBJ2-7; a weak D match, TRBD1 (5 bases). The CDR3 length is 15 residues. V lost 6 bases, J lost 3 bases, and 18 bases lay in between. Looked up from germline, CDR1 is SEHNR and CDR2 is FQNEAQ (reference sequence). The CDR3 DNA is TGTGCCAGCAGACAAGCAGGGTCTGGAGACTACGAGCAGTACTTC. Residues: CASRQAGSGDYEQYF.

This clonotype appeared a few times. The chain uses TRBV30 and TRBJ1-1; 8 positions agree with TRBD1. The CDR3 has 11 amino acids. Germline V lookup: CDR1 GTSNPN, CDR2 SVGIG (reference sequence). The junction had 1 base not matched to a gene; V was cut back by 3 bases and J by 7 bases. The CDR3 region is CAWRDRGEAFF. CDR3 bases: TGTGCCTGGAGAGACAGGGGTGAAGCTTTCTTT.

J is TRBJ1-5 and V is TRBV19, with TRBD1 matching over 9 bases. Trimming removed 5 bases from V and 5 bases from J; junction bases left unmatched: 19. Germline V gene data show CDR1 as LNHDA and CDR2 as SQIVND (reference sequence). The CDR3 has 19 residues. The chain's CDR3 is CASSSYILGTGGYHQPQHF. The CDR3 DNA is TGTGCCAGTAGTTCATATATATTGGGAACAGGGGGCTATCATCAGCCCCAGCATTTT.

The chain employs TRBV6-4 and TRBJ2-7; a possible D gene is TRBD1 (6 bases). Trimming pared 0 bases from V and 2 bases from J, leaving 11 bases between. CDR3 length: 15 residues. Germline CDR1 and CDR2: MRHNA and SNTAGT. The CDR3 nucleotides are TGTGCCAGCAGTGACTCTTGGGGGCTCGCCTACGAGCAGTACTTC. This codes for CASSDSWGLAYEQYF.

This sequence joins TRBV28 and TRBJ2-7; D is unresolved. Germline CDR1 is MDHEN and CDR2 is SYDVKM. The CDR3 is made up of 14 amino acids. V lost 3 bases, J lost 0 bases, and 9 bases lay in between. The CDR3 sequence: CASSLPRSSYEQYF. The CDR3 bases are TGTGCCAGCAGTTTGCCTAGGAGCTCCTACGAGCAGTACTTC.

This clonotype was found many times. The chain recombines TRBV28 with TRBJ2-5; D is perhaps TRBD1 or TRBD2 (5 bases each). CDR3 size: 13 residues. CDR1 is MDHEN, CDR2 SYDVKM, per germline. Trimming took 5 bases from V and 10 from J, leaving 17 bases between them. The CDR3 is CASSLRDRGDQYF. The CDR3, as DNA: TGTGCCAGCAGTCTCCGGGACCGAGGAGACCAGTACTTC.

The sample holds many counts of this clonotype. One end of the junction is discordant with germline, which a read error may explain. The genes are TRBV11-2 and TRBJ2-4; D gene unclear. The CDR3 loop spans 16 amino acids. The germline CDR1 and CDR2 sequences are SGHAT and FQNNGV. The CDR3 spells CASSLEGRLAKNIKYF. For the CDR3, the DNA is TGTGCCAGCAGCTTAGAAGGCAGATTAGCCAAAAACATTAAGTACTTC.

This clonotype was seen many times. This chain connects TRBV24-1 to TRBJ2-3; the match to TRBD1 covers 8 bases. V lost 5 bases to trimming and J lost 5 bases; unmatched junction nucleotides: 8. CDR1 and CDR2 from the germline V gene are KGHDR and SFDVKD. The CDR3 loop spans 15 amino acids. CDR3 loop: CATSAVRGQGDTQYF. The CDR3 DNA follows: TGTGCCACCAGTGCTGTCAGGGGGCAGGGAGATACGCAGTATTTT.

This clonotype was recorded at least ten times. This may be a read error: a much more frequent sequence differs by one nucleotide. A read error is likely, as this CDR3 ends without the conserved phenylalanine or tryptophan. The rearrangement joins TRBV12-3 or TRBV12-4 to TRBJ2-7, with D perhaps matching TRBD2 (5 bases). This CDR3 comprises 11 residues. V lost 5 bases, J lost 8 bases, and 10 bases lay in between. CDR3 in amino acids: CASSHTTKQYS. The CDR3 DNA reads TGTGCCAGCAGTCACACGACTAAGCAGTACTCC.

This clonotype has at least ten counts. Here the CDR3 reads CASSGRQTYEQYF. In nucleotides, the CDR3 is TGCGCCAGCAGCGGCCGACAGACCTACGAGCAGTACTTC. The gene calls are TRBV4-1 and TRBJ2-7; D is perhaps TRBD1 (5 bases). CDR3 length: 13 residues. The V gene's germline CDR1 is MGHRA and CDR2 YSYEKL. Trimming stripped 5 bases from V and 2 bases from J, with 10 bases between.

The rearrangement joins TRBV11-2 to TRBJ2-5, with a weak D call TRBD2 (7 bases). The germline CDR1 and CDR2 sequences are SGHAT and FQNNGV. This CDR3 is 15 amino acids long. V was shortened by 6 bases and J by 3 bases, with 17 bases between the two germline ends. The CDR3 coding sequence is TGTGCCAGCAGACGTCCGGGGGGCAGGGAAGAGACCCAGTACTTC. Its protein is CASRRPGGREETQYF.

This clonotype has at least ten counts. One junction end disagrees with the germline gene, perhaps due to a read error. V is TRBV12-3 or TRBV12-4 and J is TRBJ1-1, with D perhaps TRBD1 (6 bases). The CDR3 is made up of 14 amino acids. Here the CDR3 reads CASSFRGLSTEASF. The CDR3 DNA follows: TGTGCCAGCAGTTTCCGGGGGCTGAGCACTGAAGCTTCCTTT.

In its sample, this clonotype was seen many times. The V call is TRBV10-2, the J call TRBJ2-7; D is undetermined. Germline lookup yields CDR1 WSHSY and CDR2 SAAADI. V lost 1 base and J lost 3, with 7 bases in between. The CDR3 runs 13 residues. The chain's CDR3 is CASSEWQVYEQYF. The CDR3 coding sequence is TGCGCCAGCAGTGAGTGGCAGGTCTACGAGCAGTACTTC.

The chain couples TRBV7-6 to TRBJ1-1, with D unclear. The V and J ends lost 3 bases and 0 bases respectively, with 8 bases between them. The CDR3 extends over 14 amino acids. Germline CDR1 reads SGHVS; CDR2 reads FNYEAQ. DNA of the CDR3: TGTGCCAGCAGCTTGCAGAGACTGAACACTGAAGCTTTCTTT. As protein: CASSLQRLNTEAFF.

At least ten counts were recorded for this clonotype. V usage is TRBV12-3 or TRBV12-4 and J usage is TRBJ2-6, with 8 bases matching TRBD2. With 3 bases clipped from V and 1 base from J, the junction kept 5 bases outside the gene matches. The CDR3 has 17 amino acids. The CDR3 sequence: CASSFGGGYSGANVLTF. DNA of the CDR3: TGTGCCAGCAGTTTCGGCGGGGGGTATTCTGGGGCCAACGTCCTGACTTTC.

The V and J genes are TRBV11-2 and TRBJ2-7; D not resolved. V lost 0 bases, J lost 3 bases, and 12 bases lay in between. The germline V gene encodes CDR1 SGHAT and CDR2 FQNNGV. This CDR3 spans 15 amino acids. CDR3 in amino acids: CASSLEVGSIYEQYF. CDR3 nucleotide sequence: TGTGCCAGCAGCTTAGAGGTCGGCAGCATCTACGAGCAGTACTTC.

This clonotype came up many times. The chain joins TRBV2 to TRBJ2-5; D ambiguous. Germline CDR1 is SNHLY and CDR2 is FYNNEI. V was pared by 7 bases and J by 2 bases, with 8 bases between. The CDR3 length is 12 residues. CDR3 residues: CASTAVQETQYF. In DNA form, the CDR3 reads TGTGCCAGCACGGCTGTACAAGAGACCCAGTACTTC.

The rearrangement uses TRBV4-2 and TRBJ2-7; TRBD2 is a possible D gene (6 bases). Between the trimmed V and J ends, which lost 10 bases and 0 bases, there was a span of 13 bases. CDR3 length: 13 amino acids. Per germline, CDR1 LGHNA and CDR2 YNFKEQ. DNA of the CDR3: TGTGCCACCCAACCGGACTACTCCTACGAGCAGTACTTC. Amino acids: CATQPDYSYEQYF.